This TCR beta chain comes out of a study of blood T cell repertoires in COVID-19. Study-wide background: PBMCs, B-cell-depleted T cells, or T cells provided the cDNA or gDNA that made up the material.

Two negative PCRs, clearance, or symptom resolution were required of recovered Cohort 3 donors. The CDR3 is 14 residues long. With 6 bases removed from V and 0 bases from J, the gap between germline ends came to 11 bases. Germline V CDR1 and CDR2: KGHSH, LQKENI. Assay: immunoSEQ multiplex PCR; the TCRdb copy retains only in-frame clones and omits some. The sample records under 300,000 clones, about nine tenths being singletons. This sequence joins TRBV18 and TRBJ1-1, with D possibly being TRBD1 (5 bases). Sequencing used PBMCs or T cells enriched from blood (not recorded which). This sequence was found in a woman between 40 and 55 years old who had recovered from COVID-19. This chain's CDR3 is CASSRDSMNTEAFF. For the CDR3, the DNA is TGTGCCAGCTCCCGCGACAGCATGAACACTGAAGCTTTCTTT.